Sequencing of this T cell receptor beta chain was carried out in a study of OX40 agonist ivuxolimab in advanced cancers. Study details: Three patients responded partially, comprising one with hepatocellular carcinoma and two with cutaneous melanoma.

CDR1 is SGHRS, CDR2 YFSETQ, per germline. V lost 3 bases, J lost 0 bases, and 8 bases lay in between. The CDR3 runs to 14 residues. As to this clone: Antigen: not known.

Findings and caveats of the study: In the 0.1 to 3.0 mg/kg range, CD4+ and CD8+ blood T cells had expanded clonally by week 6.

The data were produced by immunoSEQ multiplex PCR, yet TCRdb's version contains in-frame clones alone and is incomplete. Of some 98,000 clones listed, about nine tenths are singletons. This TCR derives from an adult with an advanced solid tumor such as melanoma, head and neck, liver or kidney cancer. Sequenced here: CD4+ or CD8+ T cells sorted from blood, sampled in a trial of the OX40 agonist ivuxolimab. The J gene is TRBJ2-3, the V gene TRBV5-1, with a weak D call TRBD2 (5 bases). DNA of the CDR3: TGCGCCAGCAGCTCTGAGCGGAGCACAGATACGCAGTATTTT. Protein: CASSSERSTDTQYF.